The text below deals with one T cell receptor (beta chain). Its matching antigen is unknown. This specimen belongs to a study of cytomegalovirus exposure and HLA in healthy donors. Study findings and constraints: There were some V segments, including TRBV6-2 and TRBV6-3, excluded as indistinguishable. The listing of fewer than 200 TCR beta chains classed them as cytomegalovirus-associated. CMV serostatus stood as the only immune exposure information on hand.

When sampled, the donors appeared nominally healthy, though they likely had unrecorded immune exposures. Primers for the PCR totalled 60 Vbeta and 13 Jbeta. The repertoire was sequenced with immunoSEQ multiplex PCR; TCRdb's copy has only in-frame clones and lacks some. The sample yields approximately 130,000 clones, around 80% seen once. Germline V gene lookup returns CDR1 SGHRS and CDR2 YFSETQ. V lost 4 bases and J lost 3; bases outside the gene matches: 10. The CDR3 extends over 15 amino acids. The V call is TRBV5-1, the J call TRBJ2-7; the match to TRBD1 covers 7 bases. This receptor was taken from a woman aged 45-65 years in good health and CMV-seropositive. The source material was PBMCs. CDR3 DNA sequence: TGCGCCAGCAGCCCGGGACAGCCTAGGATCTACGAGCAGTACTTC. This translates into CASSPGQPRIYEQYF.